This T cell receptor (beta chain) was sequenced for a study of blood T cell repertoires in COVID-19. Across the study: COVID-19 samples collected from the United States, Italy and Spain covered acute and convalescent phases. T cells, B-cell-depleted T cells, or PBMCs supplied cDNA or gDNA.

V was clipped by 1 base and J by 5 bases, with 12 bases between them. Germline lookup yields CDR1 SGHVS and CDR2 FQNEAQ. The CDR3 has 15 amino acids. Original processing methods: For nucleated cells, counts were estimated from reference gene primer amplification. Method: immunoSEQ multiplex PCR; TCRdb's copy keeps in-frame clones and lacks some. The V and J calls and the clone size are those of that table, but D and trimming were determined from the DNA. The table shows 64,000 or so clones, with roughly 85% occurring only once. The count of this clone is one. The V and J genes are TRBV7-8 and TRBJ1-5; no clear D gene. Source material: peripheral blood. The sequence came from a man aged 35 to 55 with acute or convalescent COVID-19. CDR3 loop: CASSLEFGYDQPQHF. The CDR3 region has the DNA TGTGCCAGCAGCTTAGAGTTCGGTTACGATCAGCCCCAGCATTTT.